Each of the 13 T cell receptor beta chains below was sequenced from the same sample in a study of shared clonotypes between healthy human individuals. The table came from immunoSEQ multiplex PCR; TCRdb's copy has only in-frame clones and leaves some out. The sample holds roughly 1 million clones, approximately 80% seen once. What was sequenced was memory CD4+ T cells from PBMCs. This sample's subset: CD45RA-negative fraction. Receptor source: a man between 18 and 29 years old in good health. Some clones in this sample may be carry-over from other donors' samples.

This chain joins TRBV28 and TRBJ2-1; 11 bases map to TRBD2. The CDR3 is 14 amino acids. Germline loops: CDR1 MDHEN, CDR2 SYDVKM. Trimming removed 6 bases from V and 6 bases from J; junction bases left unmatched: 4. The CDR3, as DNA: TGTGCCAGCAGGGTAGCGGGAGGGTCCAATGAGCAGTTCTTC. Residues: CASRVAGGSNEQFF.

V gene TRBV5-1 combines with J gene TRBJ2-3; maybe TRBD1 (5 bases). CDR1 SGHRS and CDR2 YFSETQ come from the germline V gene. Between the trimmed V and J ends, which lost 0 bases and 4 bases, there was a span of 9 bases. This CDR3 is 14 amino acids long. The CDR3 sequence: CASSLEWGADTQYF. In nucleotides, the CDR3 is TGCGCCAGCAGCTTGGAGTGGGGCGCAGATACGCAGTATTTT. Combining the CDR3 with reference TRBV5-1 and TRBJ2-3 gives the whole variable domain KAGVTQTPRYLIKTRGQQVTLSCSPISGHRSVSWYQQTPGQGLQFLFEYFSETQRNKGNFPGRFSGRQFSNSRSEMNVSTLELGDSALYLCASSLEWGADTQYFGPGTRLTVL.

V gene TRBV5-1 combines with J gene TRBJ1-2, with 9 nucleotides matching TRBD1. Germline V gene lookup returns CDR1 SGHRS and CDR2 YFSETQ. Trimming at V came to 4 bases and at J to 4 bases, leaving 5 bases not matched to a gene. The CDR3 runs to 14 residues. CDR3 sequence (DNA): TGCGCCAGCAGCCGGGGACAGGGCACCTATGGCTACACCTTC. Residues: CASSRGQGTYGYTF.

This chain uses TRBV7-3 with TRBJ2-5; no definite D call. The V gene's germline CDR1 is SGHTA and CDR2 FQGTGA. This CDR3 has 13 amino acids. V lost 0 bases to trimming and J lost 5 bases, with 7 bases between them. The CDR3 sequence is CASSLTSSETQYF. CDR3 sequence (DNA): TGTGCCAGCAGCTTAACCTCGTCGGAGACCCAGTACTTC.

The chain joins TRBV10-3 to TRBJ1-2; no clear D. CDR1 and CDR2 from the germline V gene are ENHRY and SYGVKD. V was pared by 0 bases and J by 4 bases, with 3 bases between. The CDR3 runs 12 residues. The DNA of the CDR3 is TGTGCCATCAGTGAGTCGGCCTATGGCTACACCTTC. Its translation: CAISESAYGYTF.

This chain uses TRBV6-1 with TRBJ2-7; D is unresolved. Germline CDR1 MNHNS, CDR2 SASEGT. The CDR3 is made up of 14 amino acids. V was clipped by 6 bases and J by 6 bases, with 18 bases between them. The CDR3 bases are TGTGCCAGCAGATTTATCCCCTCATACGTCGAGCAGTACTTC. As protein: CASRFIPSYVEQYF.

V and J are TRBV29-1 and TRBJ2-5; TRBD1 matches at 7 bases. The J call could be wrong; TRBJ2-7 is a better fit for the DNA end. The CDR3 has 14 amino acids. CDR1 and CDR2 (germline): SQVTM, ANQGSEA. CDR3 bases: TGCAGCGTGGCCCCCAGGCAGGGGGCCTACGAGCAGTACTTC. Amino acid sequence: CSVAPRQGAYEQYF.

There are a few counts of this clone. This chain links TRBV4-1 with TRBJ2-4; weak D call: TRBD2 (7 bases). Germline V lookup: CDR1 MGHRA, CDR2 YSYEKL. Deletions cut 4 bases from V and 0 bases from J, with 19 bases between. This CDR3 comprises 18 residues. The CDR3, as DNA: TGCGCCAGCAGCCCCGGGGGGCAGATGACAAAAGCCAAAAACATTCAGTACTTC. Translated: CASSPGGQMTKAKNIQYF.

This clone was seen a few times. The sample contains more than one DNA sequence encoding this CDR3. The chain has TRBV7-9 and TRBJ2-7; 7 nucleotides align to TRBD1. Per germline, CDR1 SEHNR and CDR2 FQNEAQ (reference sequence). J lost 3 bases, V lost 3 bases, and 2 bases had no gene match. The CDR3 contains 13 residues. CDR3 in DNA: TGTGCCAGCAGCTTGGGACAGTTCTACGAGCAGTACTTC. Protein: CASSLGQFYEQYF.

The chain uses TRBV4-2 and TRBJ2-1; D is ambiguous. The CDR3 runs to 16 residues. V lost 1 base to trimming and J lost 0 bases, with 10 bases between them. Germline CDR1 reads LGHNA; CDR2 reads YNFKEQ. This CDR3 reads CASSQAGSPSYNEQFF. CDR3 DNA: TGTGCCAGCAGCCAAGCGGGCTCGCCCTCCTACAATGAGCAGTTCTTC.

The chain employs TRBV5-1 and TRBJ2-5; 8 bases are a match to TRBD1. The CDR3 spans 15 residues. CDR1 and CDR2 (germline): SGHRS, YFSETQ. The J segment lost 3 bases and the V segment lost 1 base, leaving 5 bases of the junction unmatched. CDR3 sequence reads: CASSLLPGGEETQYF. CDR3 nucleotide sequence: TGCGCCAGCAGCTTGCTCCCAGGGGGCGAAGAGACCCAGTACTTC.

V gene TRBV4-2 combines with J gene TRBJ2-7; 10 bases fit TRBD2. Trimming removed 5 bases from V and 5 bases from J; junction bases left unmatched: 3. In germline, CDR1 is LGHNA, CDR2 YNFKEQ. The CDR3 runs to 13 residues. The CDR3 protein is CASSEGLAHEQYF. As DNA, the CDR3 is TGTGCCAGCAGCGAGGGACTAGCGCACGAGCAGTACTTC.

Notes on this clone: Distinct nucleotide sequences in the sample also encode this CDR3. This chain uses TRBV18 with TRBJ1-2; TRBD1 matches 10 bases. The germline gives CDR1 KGHSH, CDR2 LQKENI. Trimming cost V 0 bases and J 2 bases; bases outside gene matches: 3. CDR3 length: 16 amino acids. As DNA, the CDR3 is TGTGCCAGCTCACCACCGGGACAGGGGCGAAACTATGGCTACACCTTC. Translated: CASSPPGQGRNYGYTF.